The rows below give T cell receptor beta chains drawn from one sample of a study of cytomegalovirus exposure and HLA in healthy donors. Method: immunoSEQ multiplex PCR; TCRdb's copy keeps in-frame clones and lacks some. This table has over 95,000 clones, approximately 83% appearing once. Sample: PBMCs. The receptors were gathered from a young woman in good health and CMV-seronegative. Each CDR3 is given with its conserved first and last residue. A D gene is named only where the DNA matches it firmly. Clone size is shown for a subset of rows, as once, few, many or a class of expanded clone.

d_gene,j_gene,abundance,v_gene,CDR3aa,CDR3nt
-,TRBJ2-7,-,TRBV6-1,CASSEYSYEQYF,TGTGCCAGCAGTGAATATTCCTACGAGCAGTACTTC
TRBD2,TRBJ2-5,-,TRBV19,CASSISLAGAQTQYF,TGTGCCAGTAGTATAAGTCTAGCGGGAGCACAGACCCAGTACTTC
TRBD1,TRBJ1-2,-,TRBV9,CASSVGQGANTEYGYTF,TGTGCCAGCAGCGTAGGGCAGGGGGCTAATACGGAGTATGGCTACACCTTC
-,TRBJ2-3,-,TRBV19,CASSSRNNLDTQYF,TGTGCCAGTAGCTCCAGGAACAATCTAGATACGCAGTATTTT
-,TRBJ1-1,few,TRBV5-4,CASGAGETEAFF,TGTGCCAGCGGCGCAGGGGAAACTGAAGCTTTCTTT
TRBD1,TRBJ2-7,-,TRBV5-1,CASSLRDRDLYEQYF,TGCGCCAGCAGCTTGAGAGACAGGGATTTATACGAGCAGTACTTC
TRBD1,TRBJ1-1,-,TRBV11-2,CASSPRDRGFATEAFF,TGTGCCAGCAGCCCCCGGGACAGGGGGTTTGCCACTGAAGCTTTCTTT
TRBD1,TRBJ1-2,-,TRBV11-3,CASSVSGGLNYGYTF,TGTGCCAGCAGCGTATCAGGGGGGCTGAACTATGGCTACACCTTC
-,TRBJ1-5,-,TRBV5-5,CASSILDSRQPQHF,TGTGCCAGCAGCATACTGGACAGTCGCCAGCCCCAGCATTTT
TRBD1,TRBJ1-2,-,TRBV7-2,CASSPTGGVGYTF,TGTGCCAGCAGCCCCACAGGGGGGGTTGGCTACACCTTC
-,TRBJ1-2,-,TRBV28,CASSLGGGFALFF,TGTGCCAGCAGTTTAGGTGGGGGGTTCGCCCTCTTCTTC
TRBD2,TRBJ2-1,-,TRBV6-1,CATRTAGENNEQFF,TGTGCCACCCGGACAGCGGGAGAGAACAATGAGCAGTTCTTC
TRBD2,TRBJ2-5,few,TRBV19,CASSRTSGETQYF,TGTGCCAGTAGTAGGACTAGCGGAGAGACCCAGTACTTC
TRBD2,TRBJ2-5,-,TRBV28,CASSWPPSLRGGEETQYF,TGTGCCAGCAGTTGGCCCCCCTCCTTGCGGGGGGGAGAGGAGACCCAGTACTTC
-,TRBJ1-2,-,TRBV10-3,CATKDRDYGYTF,TGTGCCACAAAAGACAGAGACTATGGCTACACCTTC
-,TRBJ1-1,-,TRBV19,CASSLNRENTEAFF,TGTGCCAGTAGTCTTAACAGGGAGAACACTGAAGCTTTCTTT
-,TRBJ1-5,few,TRBV29-1,CSVAEVSQPQHF,TGCAGCGTTGCGGAGGTCAGTCAGCCCCAGCATTTT
-,TRBJ2-7,-,TRBV5-1,CASSDRDTLEQYF,TGCGCCAGCAGCGACCGGGACACCCTCGAGCAGTACTTC
TRBD1,TRBJ1-3,once,TRBV6-1,CASSVLWTGGNTIYF,TGTGCCAGCAGTGTTTTATGGACAGGGGGAAACACCATATATTTT
-,TRBJ1-4,few,TRBV5-1,CASSGGGSGTEKLFF,TGCGCCAGCAGTGGCGGGGGAAGTGGGACTGAAAAACTGTTTTTT
TRBD1,TRBJ2-2,once,TRBV9,CASSVRQGPGELFF,TGTGCCAGCAGCGTCAGACAGGGTCCCGGGGAGCTGTTTTTT
TRBD2,TRBJ2-1,-,TRBV7-8,CASSARTSGYNEQFF,TGTGCCAGCAGCGCAAGGACTAGCGGCTACAATGAGCAGTTCTTC
TRBD2,TRBJ2-3,-,TRBV7-8,CASSPPRLAGVTDTQYF,TGTGCCAGCAGCCCCCCGAGGCTAGCGGGGGTCACAGATACGCAGTATTTT
TRBD1,TRBJ2-5,-,TRBV6-1,CASSLGTDSQETQYF,TGTGCCAGCAGCCTTGGGACAGATAGCCAAGAGACCCAGTACTTC
-,TRBJ1-1,-,TRBV28,CATLRGGDTEAFF,TGTGCCACGCTGAGGGGCGGGGACACTGAAGCTTTCTTT
-,TRBJ1-4,-,TRBV15,CATSRRAGEKLFF,TGTGCCACCAGCAGAAGGGCAGGGGAAAAACTGTTTTTT
TRBD2,TRBJ2-4,-,TRBV6-5,CASSLSGRGKNIQYF,TGTGCCAGCAGCCTTAGCGGGAGGGGTAAAAACATTCAGTACTTC
-,TRBJ1-6,-,TRBV11-2,CASSFPRSSYNSPLHF,TGTGCCAGCAGCTTCCCTAGGAGCTCCTATAATTCACCCCTCCACTTT
-,TRBJ1-2,-,TRBV5-1,CASSPAGDGGYTF,TGCGCCAGCAGCCCGGCGGGGGACGGCGGCTACACCTTC
TRBD1,TRBJ2-1,few,TRBV5-1,CASSLGFGTGTKNEQFF,TGCGCCAGCAGCTTGGGCTTCGGGACAGGGACTAAAAATGAGCAGTTCTTC
-,TRBJ1-5,once,TRBV15,CATSRDEAQPQHF,TGTGCCACCAGCAGAGATGAGGCGCAGCCCCAGCATTTT
TRBD2,TRBJ2-5,-,TRBV4-2,CASSQDVLPLGTSGQETQYF,TGTGCCAGCAGCCAAGACGTCCTCCCTCTCGGGACTAGCGGCCAAGAGACCCAGTACTTC
TRBD1,TRBJ2-3,-,TRBV9,CASSVDRATGTDTQYF,TGTGCCAGCAGCGTAGATAGGGCGACAGGGACAGATACGCAGTATTTT
TRBD2,TRBJ2-3,-,TRBV9,CASSKGLAGLTDTQYF,TGTGCCAGCAGCAAAGGACTAGCGGGACTCACAGATACGCAGTATTTT
-,TRBJ1-2,-,TRBV7-9,CASTAGAAAEYGYTF,TGTGCCAGCACAGCTGGGGCGGCTGCCGAGTATGGCTACACCTTC
TRBD1,TRBJ1-1,few,TRBV6-5,CASSYSSGTGNTEAFF,TGTGCCAGCAGTTACTCGAGTGGGACAGGGAACACTGAAGCTTTCTTT
-,TRBJ2-7,few,TRBV5-1,CASSDGTISYEQYF,TGCGCCAGCAGCGACGGGACAATCTCCTACGAGCAGTACTTC
-,TRBJ2-4,once,TRBV5-4,CASSLAGTKNIQYF,TGTGCCAGCAGCTTGGCAGGGACCAAAAACATTCAGTACTTC
-,TRBJ2-1,-,TRBV7-9,CASSFGVVGEQFF,TGTGCCAGCAGCTTCGGAGTAGTAGGTGAGCAGTTCTTC
TRBD1,TRBJ1-1,-,TRBV28,CASRNDGTGEAFF,TGTGCCAGCAGGAACGACGGGACAGGAGAAGCTTTCTTT
TRBD2,TRBJ2-5,-,TRBV7-2,CASRRAGWETQYF,TGTGCCAGCAGGAGAGCGGGGTGGGAGACCCAGTACTTC
-,TRBJ1-1,few,TRBV6-5,CASSIEARNIGEAFF,TGTGCCAGCAGTATTGAGGCAAGGAACATTGGCGAAGCTTTCTTT
TRBD1,TRBJ1-5,-,TRBV19,CASADRESQPQHF,TGTGCCAGCGCGGACAGGGAAAGTCAGCCCCAGCATTTT
-,TRBJ2-3,-,TRBV11-2,CASSLVRENADTQYF,TGTGCCAGCAGCTTAGTACGGGAGAATGCAGATACGCAGTATTTT
-,TRBJ1-5,few,TRBV4-1,CASSQGVWNQPQHF,TGCGCCAGCAGCCAAGGAGTTTGGAATCAGCCCCAGCATTTT
-,TRBJ1-1,few,TRBV6-1,CASRTGLNTEAFF,TGTGCCAGCAGGACAGGCTTGAACACTGAAGCTTTCTTT
TRBD2,TRBJ2-3,-,TRBV13,CASSFRGSYTDTQYF,TGTGCCAGCAGCTTCCGCGGGAGTTACACAGATACGCAGTATTTT
-,TRBJ1-2,-,TRBV7-9,CASSSRDGYTF,TGTGCCAGCAGCTCGCGGGATGGCTACACCTTC
-,TRBJ2-1,-,TRBV4-1,CASSPAEVMYNEQFF,TGCGCCAGCAGCCCTGCGGAGGTAATGTACAATGAGCAGTTCTTC
-,TRBJ2-1,-,TRBV4-1,CASSRGNSEQFF,TGCGCCAGCAGCCGCGGGAACAGTGAGCAGTTCTTC
-,TRBJ1-1,-,TRBV19,CASRQGFMNTEAFF,TGTGCCAGTAGGCAGGGTTTCATGAACACTGAAGCTTTCTTT
-,TRBJ1-2,-,TRBV30,CAWGRGAPGYTF,TGTGCCTGGGGGCGGGGGGCGCCCGGCTACACCTTC